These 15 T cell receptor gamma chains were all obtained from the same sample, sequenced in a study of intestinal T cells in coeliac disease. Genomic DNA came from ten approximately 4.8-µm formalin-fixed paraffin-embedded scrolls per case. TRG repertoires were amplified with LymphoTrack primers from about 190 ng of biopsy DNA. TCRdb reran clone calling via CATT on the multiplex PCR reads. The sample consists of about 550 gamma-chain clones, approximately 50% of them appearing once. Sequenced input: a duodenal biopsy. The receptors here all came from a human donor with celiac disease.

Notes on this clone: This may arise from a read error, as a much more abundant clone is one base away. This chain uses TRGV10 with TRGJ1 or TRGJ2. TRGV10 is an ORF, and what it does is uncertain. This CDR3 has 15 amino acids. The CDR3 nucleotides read TGCGCTGCGTGGGCCCCCTTATTAAATTATTATAAGAAACTCTTT. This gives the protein CAAWAPLLNYYKKLF.

CDR3 protein: CACGRVQEDYYKKLF. In nucleotides, the CDR3 is TGTGCTTGTGGGAGGGTGCAGGAAGATTATTATAAGAAACTCTTT. The V call is TRGV9, the J call TRGJ1 or TRGJ2. Germline CDR1 and CDR2: GITISATS and ISYDGTV (reference sequence). CDR3 length: 15 amino acids.

CDR3 DNA: TGTGCCTGCTGGGGAATTTATTATAAGAAACTCTTT. Translation: CACWGIYYKKLF. The rearrangement links TRGV11 to TRGJ1 or TRGJ2. TRGV11 is an ORF for which the function is uncertain. This CDR3 spans 12 amino acids. V lost 9 bases to trimming and J lost 3 bases; unmatched junction nucleotides: 5.

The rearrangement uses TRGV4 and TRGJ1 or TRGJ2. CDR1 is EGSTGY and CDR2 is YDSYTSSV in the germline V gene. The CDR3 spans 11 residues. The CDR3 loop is CAPRDQYKKLF. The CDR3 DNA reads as TGTGCACCTCGGGATCAGTATAAGAAACTCTTT.

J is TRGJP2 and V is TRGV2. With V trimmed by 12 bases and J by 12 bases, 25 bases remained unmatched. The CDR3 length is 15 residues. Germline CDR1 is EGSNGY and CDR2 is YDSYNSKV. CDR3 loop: CAHLGTGPRLGIKTF. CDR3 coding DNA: TGTGCCCACCTGGGGACGGGCCCGAGGTTAGGGATCAAGACGTTT.

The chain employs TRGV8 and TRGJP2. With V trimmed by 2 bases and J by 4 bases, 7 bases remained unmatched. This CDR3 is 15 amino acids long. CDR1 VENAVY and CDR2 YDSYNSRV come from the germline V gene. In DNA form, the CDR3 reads TGTGCCACCTGGGATAAGCCCCATAGTGATTGGATCAAGACGTTT. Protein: CATWDKPHSDWIKTF.

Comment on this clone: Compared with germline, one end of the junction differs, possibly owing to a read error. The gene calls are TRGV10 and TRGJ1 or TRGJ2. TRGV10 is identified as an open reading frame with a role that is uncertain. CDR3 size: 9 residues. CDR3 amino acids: CAASGEMVF. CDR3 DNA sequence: TGTGCTGCGAGTGGGGAAATGGTCTTT.

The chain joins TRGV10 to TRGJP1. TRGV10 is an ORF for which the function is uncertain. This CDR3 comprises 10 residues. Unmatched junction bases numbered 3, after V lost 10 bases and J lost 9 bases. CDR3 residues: CAASCWFKIF. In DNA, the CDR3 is TGTGCTGCGTCCTGTTGGTTCAAGATATTT.

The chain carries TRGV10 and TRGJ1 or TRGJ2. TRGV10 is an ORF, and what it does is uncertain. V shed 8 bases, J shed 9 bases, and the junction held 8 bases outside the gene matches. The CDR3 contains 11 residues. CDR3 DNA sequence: TGTGCTGCGTGGGGATGGGGTAAGAAACTCTTT. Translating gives CAAWGWGKKLF.

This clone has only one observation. The CDR3 DNA is TGTGCCACCTGGGATCAAGGGATTTTGTATTATAAGAAACTCTTT. This encodes CATWDQGILYYKKLF. The chain uses TRGV8 and TRGJ1 or TRGJ2. This CDR3 comprises 15 residues. After removal of 3 bases from V and 4 bases from J, the junction contained 12 bases not matched to a gene. Germline V lookup: CDR1 VENAVY, CDR2 YDSYNSRV.

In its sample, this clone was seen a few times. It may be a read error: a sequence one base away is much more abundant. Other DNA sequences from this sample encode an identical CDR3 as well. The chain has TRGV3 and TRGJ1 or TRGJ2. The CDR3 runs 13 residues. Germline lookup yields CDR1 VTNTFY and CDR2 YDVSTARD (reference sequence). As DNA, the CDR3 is TGTGCCACCTGGGACAGGCGGGGTTATAAGAAACTCTTC. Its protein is CATWDRRGYKKLF.

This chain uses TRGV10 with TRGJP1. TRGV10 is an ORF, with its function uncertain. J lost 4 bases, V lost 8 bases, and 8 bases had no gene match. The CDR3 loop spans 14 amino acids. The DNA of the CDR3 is TGTGCTGCGTGGGATCCCCGCACTGGTTGGTTCAAGATATTT. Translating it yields CAAWDPRTGWFKIF.

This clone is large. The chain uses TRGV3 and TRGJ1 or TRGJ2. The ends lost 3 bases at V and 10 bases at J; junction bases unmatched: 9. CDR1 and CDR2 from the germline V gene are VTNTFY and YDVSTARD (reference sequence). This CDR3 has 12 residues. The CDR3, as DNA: TGTGCCACCTGGGACGGCTCACACAAGAAACTCTTT. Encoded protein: CATWDGSHKKLF.

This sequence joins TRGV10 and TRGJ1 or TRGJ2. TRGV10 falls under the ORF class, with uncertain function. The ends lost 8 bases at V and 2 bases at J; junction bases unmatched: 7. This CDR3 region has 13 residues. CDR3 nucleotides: TGTGCTGCGTGGGGATCTCATTATTATAAGAAACTCTTT. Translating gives CAAWGSHYYKKLF.

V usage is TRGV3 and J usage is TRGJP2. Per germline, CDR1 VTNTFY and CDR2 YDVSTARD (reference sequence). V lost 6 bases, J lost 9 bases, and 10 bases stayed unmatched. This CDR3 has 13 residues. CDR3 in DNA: TGTGCCACCTGGACAGGCCGGAATTGGATCAAGACGTTT. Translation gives CATWTGRNWIKTF.